Reported below is one T cell receptor beta chain. Its antigen remains unidentified. The input lacks base qualities; no much larger clone sits a single base away. TCRbeta CDR3 regions were amplified from genomic DNA by means of the immunoSEQ Assay, a bias-controlled multiplex PCR. Per the original workflow: The number of nucleated cells in each sample was estimated by amplification of reference gene primers within the assay. To quantify the absolute abundance of each unique TCRbeta CDR3 rearrangement, sequence reads were collapsed and filtered. For each sample, productive Simpson clonality was calculated as the square root of Simpson's diversity index over productive rearrangements. TCRdb retrieved this table from immuneACCESS and kept in-frame rearrangements only. Not all clones are present; in checked studies, unresolved V genes account for under half, and no reason is known for the remainder. The V and J calls and the clone size are those of that table, but D and trimming were determined from the DNA. This sample has approximately 160,000 clones in its table, and approximately 81% of those were observed once. 8.3% of the sample comes from the top ten.

The data were obtained in a study of blood T cell repertoires in COVID-19 (dated by TCRdb to 2020 to 2021). Concerning the study at large: Samples covering the acute and convalescent phases of COVID-19 were provided by collaborators in the United States, Italy and Spain. The prospective study material was composed of cDNA or gDNA derived from T cells, B-cell-depleted T cells, or PBMCs. Subjects who had been exposed to COVID-19, were actively infected with it, or had recovered from it provided the deeply sampled blood TCRbeta repertoires that made up the dataset. A freely available public database, intended as a resource for researchers studying the immune response to SARS-CoV-2, is where the repertoires were released. Samples came from the ongoing ImmuneRACE study (first 160 participants) plus 1,254 subjects from 6 global collaborators. Nearly every sample came with metadata listing a de-identified subject ID, COVID-19 status, age in years and sex. HLA class I and class II types, where available, came from metadata supplied by the sample provider rather than from assay-based typing.

In Seattle, one collaborating source enrolled patients while the infection was active and tracked those patients longitudinally over the course of disease. The collaborating institutions used their own protocols to collect whole blood in K2EDTA tubes. Collaborator samples were shipped for TCRbeta analysis as frozen whole blood, isolated PBMCs, or DNA extracted from either sample type. General study outcomes and caveats: Clinical and demographic metadata were provided uncurated, with the amount varying by source and participant.

CDR1 and CDR2, per the germline V gene, are MGHRA and YSYEKL. The CDR3 holds 19 amino acids from the cysteine to the phenylalanine. This entry keeps only the CDR3 DNA: 57 bases, framed from base 1. The junction carries 17 bases between V and J, which are trimmed by 0 bases and 2 bases respectively. The receptor comes from a woman between 55 and 75 years old with COVID-19, enrolled during active disease. The chain is assembled from TRBV4-1 and TRBJ1-6; the D gene is not confidently resolved. Sequenced input: peripheral blood. The DNA reads as follows: TGCGCCAGCAGCCAAGAATATCCAGGCCGCCCGGCCTATAATTCACCCCTCCACTTT. Its translation reads: CASSQEYPGRPAYNSPLHF.